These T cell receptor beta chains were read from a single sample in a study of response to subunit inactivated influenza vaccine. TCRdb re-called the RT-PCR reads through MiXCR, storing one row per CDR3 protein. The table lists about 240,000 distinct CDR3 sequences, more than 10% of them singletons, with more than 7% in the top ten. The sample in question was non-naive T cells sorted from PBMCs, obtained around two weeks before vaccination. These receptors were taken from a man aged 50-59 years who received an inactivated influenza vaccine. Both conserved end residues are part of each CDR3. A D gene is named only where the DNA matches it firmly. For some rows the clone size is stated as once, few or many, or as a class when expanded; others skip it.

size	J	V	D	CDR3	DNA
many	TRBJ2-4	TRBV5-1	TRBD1	CASSSPRDSKNIQYF	TGCGCCAGCAGCTCACCCCGGGACAGCAAAAACATTCAGTACTTC
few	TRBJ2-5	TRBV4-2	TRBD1	CASSQEKRGRWETQYF	TGTGCCAGCAGCCAAGAAAAAAGGGGGCGATGGGAGACCCAGTACTTC
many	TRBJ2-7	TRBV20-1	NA	CSPSPVAYEQYF	TGCAGTCCATCCCCTGTGGCCTACGAGCAGTACTTC
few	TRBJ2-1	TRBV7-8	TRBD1	CASSKRQGALNEQFF	TGTGCCAGCAGCAAAAGGCAGGGGGCGTTAAATGAGCAGTTCTTC
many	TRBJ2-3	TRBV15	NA	CATSRGTGRTDTQYF	TGTGCCACCAGCAGAGGGACGGGCCGCACAGATACGCAGTATTTT
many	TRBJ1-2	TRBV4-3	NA	CASSQDGPYGYTF	TGCGCCAGCAGCCAAGACGGGCCCTATGGCTACACCTTC
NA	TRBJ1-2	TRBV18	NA	CASSPDRYYGYTF	TGTGCCAGCTCACCAGACAGATACTATGGCTACACCTTC
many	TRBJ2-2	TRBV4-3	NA	CASSRRGLGTGELFF	TGCGCCAGCAGCAGACGGGGATTAGGCACCGGGGAGCTGTTTTTT
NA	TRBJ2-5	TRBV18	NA	CASSPETDFRETQYF	TGTGCCAGCTCACCAGAGACAGATTTTCGAGAGACCCAGTACTTC
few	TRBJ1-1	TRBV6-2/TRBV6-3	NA	CASRSDLEVTEAFF	TGTGCCAGCAGGTCCGATCTAGAAGTCACTGAAGCTTTCTTT
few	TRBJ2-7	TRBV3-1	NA	CASSPRAPYEQYF	TGTGCCAGCAGCCCCAGGGCCCCCTACGAGCAGTACTTC
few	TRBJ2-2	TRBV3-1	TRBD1	CASSQDEGASTGELFF	TGTGCCAGCAGCCAAGATGAGGGGGCCAGCACCGGGGAGCTGTTTTTT
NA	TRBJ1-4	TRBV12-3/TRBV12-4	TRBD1	CASSTTGEELFF	TGTGCCAGCAGCACGACAGGGGAGGAACTGTTTTTT
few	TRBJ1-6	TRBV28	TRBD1	CASSLTGAGNSPLHF	TGTGCCAGCAGTCTGACAGGGGCCGGGAATTCACCCCTCCACTTT
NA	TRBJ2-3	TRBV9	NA	CASSLGPSAGTDTQYF	TGTGCCAGCAGCCTCGGGCCCAGTGCTGGCACAGATACGCAGTATTTT
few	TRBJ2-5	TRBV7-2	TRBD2	CASSRTSGGLETQYF	TGTGCCAGCAGCCGGACTAGCGGGGGGTTAGAGACCCAGTACTTC
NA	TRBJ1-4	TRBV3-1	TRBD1	CASSHYRGPNEKLFF	TGTGCCAGCAGCCACTACAGGGGGCCTAATGAAAAACTGTTTTTT
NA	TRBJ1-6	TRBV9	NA	CASSVGPGGASPLHF	TGTGCCAGCAGCGTAGGTCCAGGCGGGGCTTCACCCCTCCACTTT
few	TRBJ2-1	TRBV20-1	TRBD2	CSASRTSGRAGEQFF	TGCAGTGCTTCCAGGACTAGCGGGAGGGCCGGGGAGCAGTTCTTC
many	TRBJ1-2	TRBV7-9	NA	CASSWEGPRGGYTF	TGTGCCAGCAGCTGGGAGGGGCCGAGGGGTGGCTACACCTTC
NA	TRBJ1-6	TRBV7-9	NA	CASSSGAGGTFRPLHF	TGTGCCAGCAGTTCAGGGGCCGGTGGGACATTCAGGCCCCTCCACTTT
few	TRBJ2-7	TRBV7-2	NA	CASRPRGRGASREQYF	TGTGCCAGCAGACCTCGAGGGCGCGGGGCCTCTCGCGAGCAGTACTTC
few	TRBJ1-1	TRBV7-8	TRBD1	CASSPGQGKAFF	TGTGCCAGCAGCCCAGGACAGGGCAAGGCTTTCTTT
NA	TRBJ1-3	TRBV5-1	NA	CASSLYDRQPGNTIYF	TGCGCCAGCAGCCTATATGACAGACAGCCTGGAAACACCATATATTTT
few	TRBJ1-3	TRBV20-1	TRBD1	CSAWDRSLTVSGNTIYF	TGCAGTGCGTGGGACAGGTCCCTTACAGTCTCTGGAAACACCATATATTTT
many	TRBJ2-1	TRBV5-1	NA	CASSPPGSEQFF	TGCGCCAGCAGCCCCCCCGGGAGCGAGCAGTTCTTC
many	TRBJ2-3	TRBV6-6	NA	CASSSGRGGDTQYF	TGTGCCAGCAGTTCGGGCAGAGGGGGTGATACGCAGTATTTT
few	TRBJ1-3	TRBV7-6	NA	CASSLGWGLSGNTIYF	TGTGCCAGCAGCTTAGGTTGGGGACTCTCTGGAAACACCATATATTTT
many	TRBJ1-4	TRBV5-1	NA	CASSFGYRGANEKLFF	TGCGCCAGCAGCTTTGGTTATCGAGGTGCTAATGAAAAACTGTTTTTT
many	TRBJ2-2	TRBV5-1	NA	CASTRGQMNTGELFF	TGCGCCAGCACCCGGGGTCAGATGAACACCGGGGAGCTGTTTTTT
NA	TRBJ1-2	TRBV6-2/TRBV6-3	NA	CASSPQQGGFRYTF	TGTGCCAGCAGCCCACAACAGGGCGGTTTTCGCTACACCTTC
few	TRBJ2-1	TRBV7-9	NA	CASSLGEANYEQFF	TGTGCCAGCAGCTTAGGAGAAGCTAACTATGAGCAGTTCTTC
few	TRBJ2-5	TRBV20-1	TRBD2	CSARPLEGGKETQYF	TGCAGTGCTAGGCCCTTAGAGGGAGGGAAAGAGACCCAGTACTTC
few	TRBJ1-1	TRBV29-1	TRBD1	CSVGTGGNPTEAFF	TGCAGCGTAGGAACAGGGGGTAACCCCACTGAAGCTTTCTTT
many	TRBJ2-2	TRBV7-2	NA	CASSLGTYTGELFF	TGTGCCAGCAGCTTGGGAACTTACACCGGGGAGCTGTTTTTT
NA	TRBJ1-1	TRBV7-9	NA	CASSLAGWGRAFF	TGTGCCAGCAGCTTAGCAGGTTGGGGTAGAGCTTTCTTT